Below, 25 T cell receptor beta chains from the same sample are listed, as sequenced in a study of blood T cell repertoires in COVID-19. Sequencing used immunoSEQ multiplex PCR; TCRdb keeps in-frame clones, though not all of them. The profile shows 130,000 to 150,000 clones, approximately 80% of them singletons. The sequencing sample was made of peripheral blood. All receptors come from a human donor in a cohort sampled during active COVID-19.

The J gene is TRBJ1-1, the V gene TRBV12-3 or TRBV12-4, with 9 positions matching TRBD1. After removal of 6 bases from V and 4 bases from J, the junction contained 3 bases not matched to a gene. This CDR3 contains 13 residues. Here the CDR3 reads CASSLDRGTEAFF. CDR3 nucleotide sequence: TGTGCCAGCAGCCTGGACAGGGGCACTGAAGCTTTCTTT.

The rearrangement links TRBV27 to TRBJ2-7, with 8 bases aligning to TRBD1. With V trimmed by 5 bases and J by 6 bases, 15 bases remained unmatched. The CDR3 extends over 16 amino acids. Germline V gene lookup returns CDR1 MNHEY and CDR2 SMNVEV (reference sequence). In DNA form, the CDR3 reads TGTGCCAGCAGTCCTCTCAGAAACAGGGGGGAACGCGAGCAGTACTTC. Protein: CASSPLRNRGEREQYF.

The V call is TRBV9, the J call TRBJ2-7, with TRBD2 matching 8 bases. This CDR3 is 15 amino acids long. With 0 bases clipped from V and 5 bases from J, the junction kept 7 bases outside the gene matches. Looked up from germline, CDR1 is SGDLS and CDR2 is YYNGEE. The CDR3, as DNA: TGTGCCAGCAGCGTAGGTCCGGGGGGGGACGACGAGCAGTACTTC. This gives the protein CASSVGPGGDDEQYF. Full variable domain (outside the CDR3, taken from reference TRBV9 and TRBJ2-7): DSGVTQTPKHLITATGQRVTLRCSPRSGDLSVYWYQQSLDQGLQFLIQYYNGEERAKGNILERFSAQQFPDLHSELNLSSLELGDSALYFCASSVGPGGDDEQYFGPGTRLTVT.

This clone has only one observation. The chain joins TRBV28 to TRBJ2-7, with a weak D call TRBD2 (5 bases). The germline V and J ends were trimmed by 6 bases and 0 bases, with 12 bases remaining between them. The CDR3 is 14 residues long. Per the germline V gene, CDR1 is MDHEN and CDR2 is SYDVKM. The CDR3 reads CASSIEGSSYEQYF. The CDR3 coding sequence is TGTGCCAGCAGCATAGAGGGTAGCTCCTACGAGCAGTACTTC.

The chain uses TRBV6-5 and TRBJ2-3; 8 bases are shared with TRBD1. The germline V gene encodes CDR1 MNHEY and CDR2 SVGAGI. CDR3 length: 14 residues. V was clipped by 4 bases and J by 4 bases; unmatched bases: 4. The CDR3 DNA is TGTGCCAGCAGTTTTGGACAGGGTGCAGATACGCAGTATTTT. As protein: CASSFGQGADTQYF.

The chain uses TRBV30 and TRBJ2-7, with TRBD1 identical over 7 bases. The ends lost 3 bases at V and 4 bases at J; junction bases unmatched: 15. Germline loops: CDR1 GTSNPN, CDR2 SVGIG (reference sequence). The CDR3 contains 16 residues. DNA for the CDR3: TGTGCCTGGAGCGATAAGACAGGGTATTTGGGGTACGAGCAGTACTTC. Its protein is CAWSDKTGYLGYEQYF.

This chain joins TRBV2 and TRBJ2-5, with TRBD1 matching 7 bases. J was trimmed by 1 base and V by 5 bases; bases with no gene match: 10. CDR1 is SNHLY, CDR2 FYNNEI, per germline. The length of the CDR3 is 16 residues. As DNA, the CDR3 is TGTGCCAGCAGTCTCGACAGGGCGGATGGCCAAGAGACCCAGTACTTC. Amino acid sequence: CASSLDRADGQETQYF.

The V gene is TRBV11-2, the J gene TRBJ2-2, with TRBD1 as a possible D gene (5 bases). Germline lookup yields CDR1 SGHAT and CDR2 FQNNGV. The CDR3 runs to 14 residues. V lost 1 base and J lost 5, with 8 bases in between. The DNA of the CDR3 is TGTGCCAGCAGCTTAGGCGCAGGGACCGGGGAGCTGTTTTTT. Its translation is CASSLGAGTGELFF.

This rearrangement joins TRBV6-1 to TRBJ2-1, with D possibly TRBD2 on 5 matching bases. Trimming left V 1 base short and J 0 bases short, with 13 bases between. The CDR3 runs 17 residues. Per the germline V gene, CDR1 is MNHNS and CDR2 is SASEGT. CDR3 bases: TGTGCCAGCAGTGAAGGTGGGAGCATCTTCTCCTACAATGAGCAGTTCTTC. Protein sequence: CASSEGGSIFSYNEQFF.

CDR3 amino acids: CASSGGRTGYEQYV. The CDR3 coding sequence is TGTGCCAGCAGCGGGGGACGGACAGGCTACGAGCAGTACGTC. J is TRBJ2-7 and V is TRBV5-6; 7 nucleotides line up with TRBD1. Germline trimming cut 4 bases from V and 3 bases from J; bases unmatched to any gene: 7. CDR3 length equals 14 residues. Germline CDR1 and CDR2: SGHDT and YYEEEE.

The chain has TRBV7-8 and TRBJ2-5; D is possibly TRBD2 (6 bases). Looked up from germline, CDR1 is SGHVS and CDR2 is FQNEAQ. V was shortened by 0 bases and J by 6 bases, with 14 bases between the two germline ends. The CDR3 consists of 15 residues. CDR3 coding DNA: TGTGCCAGCAGCTTAGCCCGGGACTGGGGACAGACCCAGTACTTC. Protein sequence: CASSLARDWGQTQYF. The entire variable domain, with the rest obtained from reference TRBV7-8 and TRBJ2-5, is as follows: GAGVSQSPRYKVAKRGQDVALRCDPISGHVSLFWYQQALGQGPEFLTYFQNEAQLDKSGLPSDRFFAERPEGSVSTLKIQRTQQEDSAVYLCASSLARDWGQTQYFGPGTRLLVL.

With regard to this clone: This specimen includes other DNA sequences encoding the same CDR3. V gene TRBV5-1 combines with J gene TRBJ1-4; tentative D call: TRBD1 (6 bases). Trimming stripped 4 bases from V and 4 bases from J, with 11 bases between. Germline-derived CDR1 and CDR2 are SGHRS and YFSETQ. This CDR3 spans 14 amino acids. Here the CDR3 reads CASSLTGINEKLFF. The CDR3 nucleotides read TGCGCCAGCAGCCTGACAGGCATTAATGAAAAACTGTTTTTT.

CDR3 bases: TGCGCCAGCAGCTTATCGACAGGGAATAATTCACCCCTCCACTTT. The encoded protein is CASSLSTGNNSPLHF. The V gene is TRBV5-1, the J gene TRBJ1-6, with 7 bases matching TRBD1. J was trimmed by 5 bases and V by 2 bases; bases with no gene match: 4. This CDR3 is built from 15 residues. Germline V gene sequence: CDR1 SGHRS, CDR2 YFSETQ.

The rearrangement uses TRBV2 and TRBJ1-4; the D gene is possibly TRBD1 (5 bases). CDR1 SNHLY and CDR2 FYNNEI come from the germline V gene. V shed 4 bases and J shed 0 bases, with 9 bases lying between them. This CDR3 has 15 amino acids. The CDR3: CASSGTGATNEKLFF. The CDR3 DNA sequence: TGTGCCAGCAGTGGCACGGGGGCAACTAATGAAAAACTGTTTTTT.

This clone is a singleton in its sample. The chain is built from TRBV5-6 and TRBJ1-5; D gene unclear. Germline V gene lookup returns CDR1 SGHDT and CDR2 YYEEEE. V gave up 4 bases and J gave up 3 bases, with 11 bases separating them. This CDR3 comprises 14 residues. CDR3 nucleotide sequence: TGTGCCAGCAGCCGGACTGGACCCAATCAGCCCCAGCATTTT. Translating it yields CASSRTGPNQPQHF.

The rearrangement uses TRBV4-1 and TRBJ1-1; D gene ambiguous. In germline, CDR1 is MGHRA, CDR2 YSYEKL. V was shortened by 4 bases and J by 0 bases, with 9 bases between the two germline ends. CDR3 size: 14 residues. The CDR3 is CASSLEEMNTEAFF. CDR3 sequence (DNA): TGCGCCAGCAGCCTCGAGGAGATGAACACTGAAGCTTTCTTT.

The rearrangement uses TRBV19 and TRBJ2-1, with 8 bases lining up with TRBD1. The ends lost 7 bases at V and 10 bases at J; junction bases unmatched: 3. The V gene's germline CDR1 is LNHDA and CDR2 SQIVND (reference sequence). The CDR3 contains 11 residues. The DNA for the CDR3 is TGTGCCAGTAACGCAGGGGGCGAGCAGTTCTTC. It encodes CASNAGGEQFF.

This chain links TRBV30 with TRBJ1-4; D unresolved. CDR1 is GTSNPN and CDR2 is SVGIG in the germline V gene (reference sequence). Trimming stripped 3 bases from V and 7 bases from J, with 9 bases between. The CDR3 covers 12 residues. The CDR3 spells CAWSRQGEKLFF. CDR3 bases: TGTGCCTGGAGCAGACAAGGTGAAAAACTGTTTTTT.

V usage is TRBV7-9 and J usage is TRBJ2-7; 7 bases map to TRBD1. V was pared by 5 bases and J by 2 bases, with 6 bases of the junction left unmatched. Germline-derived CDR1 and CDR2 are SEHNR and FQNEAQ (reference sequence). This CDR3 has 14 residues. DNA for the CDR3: TGTGCCAGCAGCGCAAACAGGGGCACCTACGAGCAGTACTTC. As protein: CASSANRGTYEQYF.

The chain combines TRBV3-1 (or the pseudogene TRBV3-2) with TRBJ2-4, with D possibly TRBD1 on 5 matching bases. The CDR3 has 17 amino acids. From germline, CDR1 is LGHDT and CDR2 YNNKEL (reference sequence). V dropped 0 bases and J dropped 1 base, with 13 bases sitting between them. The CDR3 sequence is CASSQDFQGSAKNIQYF. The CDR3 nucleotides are TGTGCCAGCAGCCAAGATTTTCAGGGAAGCGCCAAAAACATTCAGTACTTC.

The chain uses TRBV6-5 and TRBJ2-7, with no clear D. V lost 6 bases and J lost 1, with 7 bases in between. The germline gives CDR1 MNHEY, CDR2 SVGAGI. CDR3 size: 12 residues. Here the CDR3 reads CASRPTSYEQYV. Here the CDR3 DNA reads TGTGCCAGCAGACCCACATCCTACGAGCAGTACGTC.

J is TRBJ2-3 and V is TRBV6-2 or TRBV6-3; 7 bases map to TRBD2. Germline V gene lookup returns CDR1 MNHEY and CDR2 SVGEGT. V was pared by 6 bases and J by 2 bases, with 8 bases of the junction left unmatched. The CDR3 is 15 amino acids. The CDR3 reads CASSRTRPNTDTQYF. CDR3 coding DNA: TGTGCCAGCAGCCGGACTAGACCGAACACAGATACGCAGTATTTT.

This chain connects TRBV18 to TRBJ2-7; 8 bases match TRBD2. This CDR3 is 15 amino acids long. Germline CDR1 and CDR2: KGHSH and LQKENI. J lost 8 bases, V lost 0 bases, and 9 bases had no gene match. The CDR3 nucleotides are TGTGCCAGCTCACCACCCGTCGGGGGGGGGTTAAAGCAGTACTTC. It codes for CASSPPVGGGLKQYF.

Here the CDR3 reads CASSFNGGPGNTEAFF. The DNA for the CDR3 is TGCGCCAGCAGCTTTAATGGGGGCCCGGGGAACACTGAAGCTTTCTTT. V gene TRBV5-1 combines with J gene TRBJ1-1, with D maybe TRBD1 (6 bases). V lost 2 bases to trimming and J lost 1 base, with 15 bases between them. Looked up from germline, CDR1 is SGHRS and CDR2 is YFSETQ. This CDR3 region has 16 residues.

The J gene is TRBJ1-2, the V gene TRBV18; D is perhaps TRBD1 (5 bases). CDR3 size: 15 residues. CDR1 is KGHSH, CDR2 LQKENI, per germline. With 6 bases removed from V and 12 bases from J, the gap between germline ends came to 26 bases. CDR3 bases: TGTGCCAGCTCCTCCGAATCGGCGGGACCGATCTTGGACACCTTC. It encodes CASSSESAGPILDTF.